A selection of T cell receptor beta chains follows, all from one sample in a study of Ad26.COV2.S vaccination and SARS-CoV-2 variants. Assay: immunoSEQ multiplex PCR; the TCRdb copy retains only in-frame clones and omits some. This sample has about 680,000 clones; about 89% occur once, and the top ten carry over 1.3%. Sequencing was performed on peripheral blood, taken in a trial of Ad26.COV2.S vaccine versus placebo. The origin of the receptors is a person between 18 and 65 years old who received the Ad26.COV2.S COVID-19 vaccine or a placebo. The CDR3 runs from the conserved cysteine through the conserved F or W. The D gene is left open where the match is weak. Not all rows give a size; the values are once, few, many and, for expanded clones, a class.

length,D,V,J,size,CDR3,DNA
13,.,TRBV11-2,TRBJ2-5,.,CASSAGSSGTQYF,TGTGCCAGCAGCGCCGGGTCCAGCGGGACCCAGTACTTC
13,.,TRBV19,TRBJ1-1,.,CASTTRGNTEAFF,TGTGCCAGTACTACGAGGGGGAACACTGAAGCTTTCTTT
15,.,TRBV7-3,TRBJ1-2,.,CASSFDMRRNYGYTF,TGTGCCAGCAGCTTCGACATGCGGCGGAACTATGGCTACACCTTC
15,TRBD1,TRBV7-3,TRBJ1-5,few,CASSFEQGASQPQHF,TGTGCCAGCAGCTTCGAACAGGGGGCTAGTCAGCCCCAGCATTTT
15,.,TRBV24-1,TRBJ2-5,.,CATSDRQGLKETQYF,TGTGCCACCAGTGATCGACAGGGACTTAAAGAGACCCAGTACTTC
12,.,TRBV7-2,TRBJ2-1,.,CASSPGGPAGFF,TGTGCCAGCAGCCCCGGTGGGCCCGCTGGGTTCTTC
13,.,TRBV6-5,TRBJ1-5,.,CASRTAEGRPQHF,TGTGCCAGCAGGACAGCCGAGGGGAGACCCCAGCATTTT
14,.,TRBV9,TRBJ2-3,.,CATKKVSGTDTQYF,TGTGCCACCAAGAAGGTTTCGGGCACAGATACGCAGTATTTT
14,.,TRBV7-8,TRBJ1-3,.,CASIPAVSGNTIYF,TGTGCCAGCATCCCGGCCGTCTCTGGAAACACCATATATTTT
11,.,TRBV6-2/TRBV6-3,TRBJ2-5,.,CASSWQVTQYF,TGTGCCAGCAGTTGGCAGGTGACCCAGTACTTC
16,.,TRBV5-1,TRBJ2-7,.,CASSRDPATDYREQYF,TGCGCCAGCAGCCGGGACCCCGCGACCGATTACCGGGAGCAGTACTTC
16,.,TRBV6-5,TRBJ1-6,.,CASSYSPGQLNSPLHF,TGTGCCAGCAGTTACTCCCCCGGACAGCTGAATTCACCCCTCCACTTT
16,TRBD2,TRBV30,TRBJ2-2,.,CAWSVLSSGRAGELFF,TGTGCCTGGAGTGTCCTGTCTAGCGGGAGGGCCGGGGAGCTGTTTTTT
15,.,TRBV10-1,TRBJ2-3,.,CASSGYVGGTDTQYF,TGCGCCAGCAGTGGATATGTAGGGGGCACAGATACGCAGTATTTT
19,TRBD2,TRBV19,TRBJ2-2,.,CASISLAGLNGANTGELFF,TGTGCCAGTATCAGTCTAGCGGGACTAAATGGCGCGAACACCGGGGAGCTGTTTTTT
13,.,TRBV3-1/TRBV3-2,TRBJ2-2,.,CASSQFLTGELFF,TGTGCCAGCAGCCAATTCTTAACCGGGGAGCTGTTTTTT
13,.,TRBV10-3,TRBJ1-1,.,CATSSTGDTEAFF,TGTGCCACTTCTTCAACCGGGGACACTGAAGCTTTCTTT
16,TRBD1,TRBV3-1/TRBV3-2,TRBJ2-7,once,CASSLRATGPSYEQYF,TGTGCCAGCAGCCTAAGGGCGACAGGGCCCTCCTACGAGCAGTACTTC
15,TRBD1,TRBV7-7,TRBJ2-1,.,CASSLGGTGVNEQFF,TGTGCCAGCAGCTTAGGGGGTACAGGGGTGAATGAGCAGTTCTTC
14,.,TRBV11-3,TRBJ1-1,.,CASSLDRRGTEAFF,TGTGCCAGCAGCTTAGACAGGAGGGGCACTGAAGCTTTCTTT
14,.,TRBV5-8,TRBJ1-5,once,CASTQGHYNQPQHF,TGTGCCAGCACCCAGGGACACTACAATCAGCCCCAGCATTTT
13,.,TRBV6-5,TRBJ2-1,.,CASSHRGGDEQFF,TGTGCCAGCAGCCACAGGGGAGGCGATGAGCAGTTCTTC
16,TRBD2,TRBV7-9,TRBJ2-1,.,CASSPYGLAGANEQFF,TGTGCCAGCAGCCCGTACGGGCTAGCGGGTGCCAATGAGCAGTTCTTC
14,.,TRBV5-6,TRBJ1-4,.,CASSFGGAREKLFF,TGTGCCAGCAGCTTCGGAGGGGCAAGGGAAAAACTGTTTTTT
14,.,TRBV9,TRBJ2-7,.,CASSVGTLTYEQYF,TGTGCCAGCAGCGTCGGGACACTAACCTACGAGCAGTACTTC
13,.,TRBV5-8,TRBJ2-7,.,CASSPGLSYEQYF,TGTGCCAGCAGCCCCGGGCTATCCTACGAGCAGTACTTC
14,TRBD1,TRBV5-5,TRBJ1-3,.,CASTGTASGNTIYF,TGTGCCAGCACCGGGACAGCGAGTGGAAACACCATATATTTT
12,.,TRBV12-3/TRBV12-4,TRBJ2-1,.,CASSFGWREQFF,TGTGCCAGCAGTTTCGGGTGGCGGGAGCAGTTCTTC
16,TRBD2,TRBV27,TRBJ2-3,.,CASSFRANSGRDTQYF,TGTGCCAGCAGTTTTAGGGCAAATAGCGGGAGGGATACGCAGTATTTT
11,TRBD1,TRBV24-1,TRBJ2-1,.,CATDRGNEQFF,TGTGCCACGGACAGGGGGAATGAGCAGTTCTTC
11,.,TRBV25-1,TRBJ2-5,.,CASSNRETQYF,TGTGCCAGCAGTAACCGGGAGACCCAGTACTTC
14,.,TRBV7-2,TRBJ2-5,.,CASSRLEGRETQYF,TGTGCCAGCAGCCGGCTTGAGGGTCGAGAGACCCAGTACTTC
9,.,TRBV20-1,TRBJ1-2,.,CSASRGYTF,TGCAGTGCAAGCCGGGGCTACACCTTC
17,.,TRBV18,TRBJ1-2,.,CASSPTLGEGPPNGYTF,TGTGCCAGCTCACCGACGTTAGGGGAGGGACCTCCTAATGGCTACACCTTC
17,TRBD2,TRBV5-8,TRBJ2-1,.,CASSWTGTSGLYNEQFF,TGTGCCAGCAGCTGGACCGGGACTAGCGGTCTGTACAATGAGCAGTTCTTC
15,.,TRBV13,TRBJ2-1,.,CASSPTPGPDNEQFF,TGTGCCAGCAGCCCAACCCCGGGACCCGACAATGAGCAGTTCTTC
11,.,TRBV20-1,TRBJ1-1,.,CSARGGTEAFF,TGCAGTGCTAGGGGAGGCACTGAAGCTTTCTTT
15,TRBD2,TRBV7-2,TRBJ2-2,.,CASSQTSGSAGELFF,TGTGCCAGCAGCCAAACTAGCGGGAGCGCCGGGGAGCTGTTTTTT
16,TRBD1,TRBV7-9,TRBJ2-4,.,CASSETGGAAKNIQYF,TGTGCCAGCAGCGAAACAGGGGGCGCTGCCAAAAACATTCAGTACTTC
15,.,TRBV7-6,TRBJ1-2,.,CASSNRLGGNYGYTF,TGTGCCAGCAGTAACAGGCTCGGCGGTAACTATGGCTACACCTTC
16,.,TRBV24-1,TRBJ1-4,.,CATSDPDEMTNEKLFF,TGTGCCACCAGTGACCCCGACGAGATGACTAATGAAAAACTGTTTTTT
16,TRBD1,TRBV7-9,TRBJ2-7,few,CASSQDRVLSTREQYF,TGTGCCAGCAGCCAGGACAGGGTTCTATCAACACGGGAGCAGTACTTC
15,.,TRBV19,TRBJ2-1,.,CASLRAPGTYNEQFF,TGTGCCAGTCTCCGGGCCCCAGGAACCTACAATGAGCAGTTCTTC
13,.,TRBV7-3,TRBJ2-7,.,CASSPPGSYEQYF,TGTGCCAGCAGCCCCCCGGGGAGCTACGAGCAGTACTTC